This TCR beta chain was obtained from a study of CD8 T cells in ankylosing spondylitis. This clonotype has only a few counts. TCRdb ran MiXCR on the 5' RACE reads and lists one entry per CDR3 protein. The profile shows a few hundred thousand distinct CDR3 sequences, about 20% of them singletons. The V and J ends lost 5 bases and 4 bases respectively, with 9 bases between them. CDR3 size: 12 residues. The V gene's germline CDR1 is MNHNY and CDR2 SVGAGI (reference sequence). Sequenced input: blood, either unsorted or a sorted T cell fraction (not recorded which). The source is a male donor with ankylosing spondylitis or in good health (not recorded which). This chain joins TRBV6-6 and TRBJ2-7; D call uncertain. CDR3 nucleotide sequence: TGTGCCAGCAGTCCGAACACGTACGAGCAGTACGTC. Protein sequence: CASSPNTYEQYV.